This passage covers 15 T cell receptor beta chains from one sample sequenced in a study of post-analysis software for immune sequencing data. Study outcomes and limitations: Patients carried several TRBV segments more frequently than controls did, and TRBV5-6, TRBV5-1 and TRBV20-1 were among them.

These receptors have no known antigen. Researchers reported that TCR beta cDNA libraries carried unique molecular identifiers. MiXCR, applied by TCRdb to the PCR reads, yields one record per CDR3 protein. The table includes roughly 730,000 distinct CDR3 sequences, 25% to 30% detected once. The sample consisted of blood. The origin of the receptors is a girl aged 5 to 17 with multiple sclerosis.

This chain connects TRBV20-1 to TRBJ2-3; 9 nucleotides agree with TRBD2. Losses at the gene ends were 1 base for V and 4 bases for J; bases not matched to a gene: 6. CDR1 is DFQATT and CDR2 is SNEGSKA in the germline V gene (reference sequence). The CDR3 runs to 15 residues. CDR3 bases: TGCAGTGCTAGAGGTAGCGGGAGATGGTCAGATACGCAGTATTTT. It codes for CSARGSGRWSDTQYF.

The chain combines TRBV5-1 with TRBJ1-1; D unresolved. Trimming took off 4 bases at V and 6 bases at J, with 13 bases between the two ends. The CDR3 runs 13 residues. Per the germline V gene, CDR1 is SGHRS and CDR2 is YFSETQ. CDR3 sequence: CASSPGLGAEAFF. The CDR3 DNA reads TGCGCCAGCAGCCCGGGTTTAGGTGCTGAAGCTTTCTTT.

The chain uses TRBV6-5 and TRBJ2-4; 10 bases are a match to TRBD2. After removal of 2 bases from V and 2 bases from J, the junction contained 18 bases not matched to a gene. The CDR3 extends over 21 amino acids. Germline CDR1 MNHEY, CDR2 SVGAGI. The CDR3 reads CASSYAGWTSGGAGPKNIQYF. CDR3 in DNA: TGTGCCAGCAGTTACGCAGGGTGGACTAGCGGAGGAGCGGGGCCCAAAAACATTCAGTACTTC.

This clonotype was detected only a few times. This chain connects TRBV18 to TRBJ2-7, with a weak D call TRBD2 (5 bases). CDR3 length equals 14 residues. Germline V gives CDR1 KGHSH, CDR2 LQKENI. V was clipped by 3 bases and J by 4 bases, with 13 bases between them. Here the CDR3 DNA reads TGTGCCAGCTCACCCTCCGGGGTGACTTACGAGCAGTACTTC. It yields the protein CASSPSGVTYEQYF.

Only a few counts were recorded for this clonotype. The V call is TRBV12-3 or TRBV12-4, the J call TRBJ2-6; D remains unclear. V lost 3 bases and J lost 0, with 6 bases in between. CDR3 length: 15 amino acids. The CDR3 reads CASSFPPSGANVLTF. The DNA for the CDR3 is TGTGCCAGCAGTTTCCCCCCCTCTGGGGCCAACGTCCTGACTTTC.

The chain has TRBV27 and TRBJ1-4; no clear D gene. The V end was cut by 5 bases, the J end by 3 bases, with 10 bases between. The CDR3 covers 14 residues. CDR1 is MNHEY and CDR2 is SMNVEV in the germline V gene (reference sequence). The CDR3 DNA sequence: TGTGCCAGCAGTCCATTGGCGGCTAATGAAAAACTGTTTTTT. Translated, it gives CASSPLAANEKLFF.

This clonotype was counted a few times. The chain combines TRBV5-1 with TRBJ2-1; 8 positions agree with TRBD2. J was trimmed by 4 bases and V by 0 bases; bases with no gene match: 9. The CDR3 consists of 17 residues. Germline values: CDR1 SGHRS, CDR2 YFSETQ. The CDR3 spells CASSLGLGGGGYNEQFF. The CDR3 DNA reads TGCGCCAGCAGCTTGGGCCTCGGGGGCGGGGGGTACAATGAGCAGTTCTTC.

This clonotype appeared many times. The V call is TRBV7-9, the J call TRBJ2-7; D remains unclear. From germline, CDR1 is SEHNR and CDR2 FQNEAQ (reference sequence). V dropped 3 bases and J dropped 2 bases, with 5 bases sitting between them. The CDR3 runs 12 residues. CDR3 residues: CASSLNAYEQYF. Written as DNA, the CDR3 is TGTGCCAGCAGCTTGAACGCCTACGAGCAGTACTTC.

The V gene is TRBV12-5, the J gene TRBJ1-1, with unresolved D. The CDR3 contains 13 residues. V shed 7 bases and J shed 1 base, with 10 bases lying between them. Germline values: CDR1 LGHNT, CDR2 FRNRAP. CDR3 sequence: CASALRENTEAFF. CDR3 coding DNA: TGTGCTAGTGCCTTGAGGGAGAACACTGAAGCTTTCTTT.

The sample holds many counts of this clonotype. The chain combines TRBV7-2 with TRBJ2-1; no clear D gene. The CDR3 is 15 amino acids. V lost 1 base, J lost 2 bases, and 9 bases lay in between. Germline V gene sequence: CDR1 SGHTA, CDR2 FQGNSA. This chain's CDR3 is CASSLDTTTYNEQFF. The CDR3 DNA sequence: TGTGCCAGCAGCTTAGATACGACAACCTACAATGAGCAGTTCTTC.

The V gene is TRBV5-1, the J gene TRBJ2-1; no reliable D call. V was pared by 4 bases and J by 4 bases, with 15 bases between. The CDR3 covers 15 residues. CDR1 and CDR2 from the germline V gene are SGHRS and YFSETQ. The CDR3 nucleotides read TGCGCCAGCAGCCCCGTGGGGAAAAGGTACAATGAGCAGTTCTTC. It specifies CASSPVGKRYNEQFF. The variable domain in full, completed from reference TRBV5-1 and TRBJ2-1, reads KAGVTQTPRYLIKTRGQQVTLSCSPISGHRSVSWYQQTPGQGLQFLFEYFSETQRNKGNFPGRFSGRQFSNSRSEMNVSTLELGDSALYLCASSPVGKRYNEQFFGPGTRLTVL.

The CDR3 sequence: CASSGGGQTQYF. In DNA, the CDR3 is TGTGCCAGCAGTGGAGGGGGCCAGACCCAGTACTTC. This chain uses TRBV9 with TRBJ2-5, with D tentatively TRBD1 (7 bases). Trimming took 5 bases from V and 6 from J, leaving 11 bases between them. The germline V gene has CDR1 SGDLS and CDR2 YYNGEE. CDR3 length equals 12 residues.

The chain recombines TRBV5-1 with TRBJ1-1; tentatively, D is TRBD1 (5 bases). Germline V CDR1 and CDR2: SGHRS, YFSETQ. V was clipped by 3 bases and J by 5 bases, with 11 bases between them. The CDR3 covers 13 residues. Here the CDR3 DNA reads TGCGCCAGCAGCTGGGGGGAAAGAACTGAAGCTTTCTTT. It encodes CASSWGERTEAFF.

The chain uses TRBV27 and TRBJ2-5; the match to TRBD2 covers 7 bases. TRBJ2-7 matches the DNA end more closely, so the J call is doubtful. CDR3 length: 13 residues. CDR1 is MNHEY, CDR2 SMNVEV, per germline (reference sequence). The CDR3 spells CASSTHPGGEQYF. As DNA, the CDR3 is TGTGCCAGCAGTACTCACCCGGGGGGCGAGCAGTACTTC.

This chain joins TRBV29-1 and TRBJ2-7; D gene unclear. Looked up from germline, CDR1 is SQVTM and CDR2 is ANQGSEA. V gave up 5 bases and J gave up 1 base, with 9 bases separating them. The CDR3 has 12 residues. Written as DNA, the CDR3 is TGCAGCGTTAAATCCCCATCCTACGAGCAGTACTTC. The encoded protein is CSVKSPSYEQYF.